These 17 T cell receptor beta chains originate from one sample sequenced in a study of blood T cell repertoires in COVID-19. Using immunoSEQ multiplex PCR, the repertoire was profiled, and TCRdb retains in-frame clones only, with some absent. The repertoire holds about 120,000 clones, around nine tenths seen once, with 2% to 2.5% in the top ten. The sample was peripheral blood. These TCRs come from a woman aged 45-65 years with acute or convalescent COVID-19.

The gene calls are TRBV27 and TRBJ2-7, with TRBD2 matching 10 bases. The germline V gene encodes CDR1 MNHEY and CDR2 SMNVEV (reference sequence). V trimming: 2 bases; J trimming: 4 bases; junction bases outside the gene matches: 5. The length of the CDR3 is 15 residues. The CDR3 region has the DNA TGTGCCAGCAGTTTAATGCCGACTAGCGGGTACGAGCAGTACTTC. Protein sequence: CASSLMPTSGYEQYF.

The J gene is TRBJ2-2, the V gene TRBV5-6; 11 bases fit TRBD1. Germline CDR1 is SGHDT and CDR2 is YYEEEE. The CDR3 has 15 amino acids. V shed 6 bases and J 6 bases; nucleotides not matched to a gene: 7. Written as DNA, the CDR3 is TGTGCCAGCAATAAGGACAGGGGGCTCGCCGGGGAGCTGTTTTTT. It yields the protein CASNKDRGLAGELFF.

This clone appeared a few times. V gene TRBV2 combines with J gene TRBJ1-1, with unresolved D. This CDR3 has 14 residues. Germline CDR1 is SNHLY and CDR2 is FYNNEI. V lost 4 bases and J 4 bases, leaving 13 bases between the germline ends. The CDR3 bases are TGTGCCAGCAGTGGCCAGGCCCAAGGCACTGAAGCTTTCTTT. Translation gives CASSGQAQGTEAFF.

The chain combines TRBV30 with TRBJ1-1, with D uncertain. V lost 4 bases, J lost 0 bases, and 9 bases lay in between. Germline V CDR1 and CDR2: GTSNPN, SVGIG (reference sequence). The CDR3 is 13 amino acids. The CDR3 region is CAWNTDMNTEAFF. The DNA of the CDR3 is TGTGCCTGGAACACAGACATGAACACTGAAGCTTTCTTT.

CDR3 DNA: TGCGCCAGCAGCTTGGACAGGGCGAACACTGAAGCTTTCTTT. It is translated as CASSLDRANTEAFF. The chain uses TRBV5-1 and TRBJ1-1; possibly TRBD1 for D (6 bases). Trimming removed 0 bases at V and 1 base at J, with 7 bases between. The CDR3 has 14 amino acids. CDR1 is SGHRS and CDR2 is YFSETQ in the germline V gene.

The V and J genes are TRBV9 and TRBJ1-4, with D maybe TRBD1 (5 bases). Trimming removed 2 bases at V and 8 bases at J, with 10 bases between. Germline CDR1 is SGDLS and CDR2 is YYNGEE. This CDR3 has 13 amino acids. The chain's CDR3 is CASSVQGGEKLFF. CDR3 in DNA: TGTGCCAGCAGCGTGCAGGGAGGGGAAAAACTGTTTTTT.

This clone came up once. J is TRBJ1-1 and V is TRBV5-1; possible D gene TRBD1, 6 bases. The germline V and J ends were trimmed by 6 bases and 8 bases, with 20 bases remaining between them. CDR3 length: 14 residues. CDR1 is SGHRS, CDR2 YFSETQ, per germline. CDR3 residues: CASTKTPRTDEAFF. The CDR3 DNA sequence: TGCGCCAGCACCAAAACCCCCCGGACAGACGAAGCTTTCTTT.

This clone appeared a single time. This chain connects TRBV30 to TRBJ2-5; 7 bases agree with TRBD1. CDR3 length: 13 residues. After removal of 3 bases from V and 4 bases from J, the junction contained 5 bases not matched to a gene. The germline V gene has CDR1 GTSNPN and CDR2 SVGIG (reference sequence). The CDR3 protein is CAWSSTGLETQYF. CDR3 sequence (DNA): TGTGCCTGGAGCTCGACAGGGTTAGAGACCCAGTACTTC.

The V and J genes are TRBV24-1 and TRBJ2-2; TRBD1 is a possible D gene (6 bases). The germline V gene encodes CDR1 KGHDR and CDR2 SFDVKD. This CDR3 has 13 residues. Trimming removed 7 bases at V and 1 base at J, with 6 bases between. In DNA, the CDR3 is TGTGCCACCAGGGACAGGAACACCGGGGAGCTGTTTTTT. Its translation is CATRDRNTGELFF.

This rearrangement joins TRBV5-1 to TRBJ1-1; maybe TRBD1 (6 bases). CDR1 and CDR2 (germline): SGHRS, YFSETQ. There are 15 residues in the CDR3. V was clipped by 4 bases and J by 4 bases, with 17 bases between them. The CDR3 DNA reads TGCGCCAGCAGCCTGATGTCCGGGGGGGCCACTGAAGCTTTCTTT. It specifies CASSLMSGGATEAFF.

The CDR3 sequence: CASRNLAAYQETQYF. The CDR3 nucleotides read TGTGCCAGCAGAAACCTAGCGGCGTACCAAGAGACCCAGTACTTC. The rearrangement joins TRBV6-5 to TRBJ2-5; TRBD2 matches at 7 bases. The germline V gene has CDR1 MNHEY and CDR2 SVGAGI. The J segment lost 0 bases and the V segment lost 6 bases, leaving 7 bases of the junction unmatched. This CDR3 comprises 15 residues.

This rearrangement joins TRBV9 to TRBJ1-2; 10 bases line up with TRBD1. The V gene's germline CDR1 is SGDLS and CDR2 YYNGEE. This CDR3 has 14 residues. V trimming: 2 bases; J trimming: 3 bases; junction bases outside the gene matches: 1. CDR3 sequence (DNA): TGTGCCAGCAGCGTTGGACAGGGGGACTATGGCTACACCTTC. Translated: CASSVGQGDYGYTF.

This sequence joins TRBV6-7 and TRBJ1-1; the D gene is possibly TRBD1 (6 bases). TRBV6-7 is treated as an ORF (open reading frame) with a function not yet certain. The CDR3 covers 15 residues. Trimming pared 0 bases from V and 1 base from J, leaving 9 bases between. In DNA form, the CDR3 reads TGTGCCAGCAGTTACTCGGGACACAAGAACACTGAAGCTTTCTTT. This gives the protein CASSYSGHKNTEAFF.

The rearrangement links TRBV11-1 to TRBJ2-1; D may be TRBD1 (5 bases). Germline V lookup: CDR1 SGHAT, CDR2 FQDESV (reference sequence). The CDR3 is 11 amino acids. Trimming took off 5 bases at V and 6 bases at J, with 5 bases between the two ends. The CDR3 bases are TGTGCCAGCAGCAGGGGCAATGAGCAGTTCTTC. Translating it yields CASSRGNEQFF. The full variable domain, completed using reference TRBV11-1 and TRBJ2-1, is EAEVAQSPRYKITEKSQAVAFWCDPISGHATLYWYRQILGQGPELLVQFQDESVVDDSQLPKDRFSAERLKGVDSTLKIQPAELGDSAMYLCASSRGNEQFFGPGTRLTVL.

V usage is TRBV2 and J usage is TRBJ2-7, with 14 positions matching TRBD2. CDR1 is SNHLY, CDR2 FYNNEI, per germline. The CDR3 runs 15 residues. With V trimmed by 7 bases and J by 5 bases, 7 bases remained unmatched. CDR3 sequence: CASNRLAGGPDEQYF. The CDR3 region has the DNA TGTGCCAGCAATCGACTAGCGGGAGGGCCGGACGAGCAGTACTTC.

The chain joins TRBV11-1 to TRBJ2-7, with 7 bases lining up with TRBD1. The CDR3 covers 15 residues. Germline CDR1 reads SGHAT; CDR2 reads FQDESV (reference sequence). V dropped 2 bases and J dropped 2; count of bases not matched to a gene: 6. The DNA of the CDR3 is TGTGCCAGCAGCTTATCCCCCGGACAGGCCTACGAGCAGTACTTC. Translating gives CASSLSPGQAYEQYF.

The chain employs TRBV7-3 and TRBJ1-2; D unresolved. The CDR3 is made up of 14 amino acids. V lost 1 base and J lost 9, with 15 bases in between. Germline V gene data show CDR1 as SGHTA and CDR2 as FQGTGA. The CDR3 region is CASSLNPADASYTF. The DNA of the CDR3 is TGTGCCAGCAGCTTAAACCCGGCGGATGCAAGCTACACCTTC.